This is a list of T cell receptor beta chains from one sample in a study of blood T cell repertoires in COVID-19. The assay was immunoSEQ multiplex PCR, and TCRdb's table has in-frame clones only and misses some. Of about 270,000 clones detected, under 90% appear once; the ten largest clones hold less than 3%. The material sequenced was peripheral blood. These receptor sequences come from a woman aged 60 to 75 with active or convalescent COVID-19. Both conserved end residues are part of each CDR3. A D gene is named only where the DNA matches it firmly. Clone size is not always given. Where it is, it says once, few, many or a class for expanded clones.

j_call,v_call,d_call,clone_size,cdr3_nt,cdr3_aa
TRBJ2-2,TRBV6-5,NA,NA,TGTGCCAGCAGTTCCAGGGGACCCGGGGAGCTGTTTTTT,CASSSRGPGELFF
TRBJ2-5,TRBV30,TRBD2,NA,TGTGCCTGGACCCCCTCGGGGGGGGAAGAGACCCAGTACTTC,CAWTPSGGEETQYF
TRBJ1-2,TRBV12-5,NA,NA,TGTGCTAGTGGGCCCCTGACAGGAGCACTTAACTATGGCTACACCTTC,CASGPLTGALNYGYTF
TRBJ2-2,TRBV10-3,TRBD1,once,TGTGCCATCAGGACAGGGGGCACGGACACCGGGGAGCTGTTTTTT,CAIRTGGTDTGELFF
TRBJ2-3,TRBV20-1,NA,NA,TGCAGTGCTAGTTACGAACTTAACACAGATACGCAGTATTTT,CSASYELNTDTQYF
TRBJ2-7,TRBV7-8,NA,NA,TGTGCCAGCGGACAAGGTTCCAGGCCCTACGAGCAGTACTTC,CASGQGSRPYEQYF
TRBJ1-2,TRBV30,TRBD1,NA,TGTGCCGGTAGTGAGACAGGGATCTATGGCTACACCTTC,CAGSETGIYGYTF
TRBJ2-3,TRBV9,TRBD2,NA,TGTGCCAGCAGCGAGAGCGGGGTCACAGATACGCAGTATTTT,CASSESGVTDTQYF
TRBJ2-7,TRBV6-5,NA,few,TGTGCCAGCAGTTACTCGGTCGGACAGTGGGCCGACGAGCAGTACTTC,CASSYSVGQWADEQYF
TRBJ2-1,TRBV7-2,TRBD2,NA,TGTGCCAGCAGACTTCGGGGGGGCTGGGATGAGCAGTTCTTC,CASRLRGGWDEQFF
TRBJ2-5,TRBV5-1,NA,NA,TGCGCCAGCAAGGGCAGCGGGGAGACCCAGTACTTC,CASKGSGETQYF
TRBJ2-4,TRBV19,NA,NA,TGTGCCAGTCTTTCCACCCGGGGGAGAAACATTCAGTACTTC,CASLSTRGRNIQYF
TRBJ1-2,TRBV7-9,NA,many,TGTGCCAGCAGCTTGAACAGGGACTATGGCTACACCTTC,CASSLNRDYGYTF
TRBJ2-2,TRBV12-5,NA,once,TGTGCCAGTGGTCTCTCACAGTCCGGGGAGCTGTTTTTT,CASGLSQSGELFF
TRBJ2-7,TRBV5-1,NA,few,TGCGCCAGCAGCCCGGACGGAGGATCCTACGAGCAGTACTTC,CASSPDGGSYEQYF
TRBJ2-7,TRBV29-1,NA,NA,TGCAGCGTCGGGCGGGGCGGGCCCTACGAGCAGTACTTC,CSVGRGGPYEQYF
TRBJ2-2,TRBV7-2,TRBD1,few,TGTGCCAGCAGCCTCCTAGGGACAGGGAACACCGGGGAGCTGTTTTTT,CASSLLGTGNTGELFF
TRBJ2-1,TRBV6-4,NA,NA,TGTGCCAGCAGTGAGTCATGGGCTAGCGATGAGCAGTTCTTC,CASSESWASDEQFF
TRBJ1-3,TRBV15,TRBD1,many,TGTGCCACCAGCAGAGATCAGGGGGGAACTGGAAACACCATATATTTT,CATSRDQGGTGNTIYF
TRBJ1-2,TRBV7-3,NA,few,TGTGCCAGCAGCTTAATGGGGGGAAAGGAGGGCTACACCTTC,CASSLMGGKEGYTF